The 11 T cell receptor beta chains given below trace back to one sample, sequenced in a study of human T cells and chemical hapten exposure. TCRdb redid the calling of the 5' RACE reads with MiXCR, one entry per CDR3 protein. The data show around 100,000 distinct CDR3 sequences, with around 20% seen just once and around 3% held by the top ten. Extraction of total RNA was performed on unfractionated whole blood. These receptors were taken from a human donor in good health.

The chain links TRBV14 to TRBJ2-5; 16 bases fit TRBD2. Germline CDR1 SGHDN, CDR2 FVKESK. J was trimmed by 1 base and V by 4 bases; bases with no gene match: 6. There are 18 residues in the CDR3. CDR3 residues: CASSRGTSGRAGQETQYF. The CDR3 region has the DNA TGTGCCAGCAGCCGCGGGACTAGCGGGAGGGCGGGCCAAGAGACCCAGTACTTC.

This clonotype was counted between two and nine times. CDR3 nucleotides: TGTGCCAGCAGTTATCGTACAGGGGCAGATACGCAGTATTTT. Its translation: CASSYRTGADTQYF. This chain uses TRBV6-5 with TRBJ2-3; 7 bases map to TRBD1. V lost 3 bases to trimming and J lost 4 bases; unmatched junction nucleotides: 4. Germline loops: CDR1 MNHEY, CDR2 SVGAGI. The CDR3 extends over 14 amino acids.

This clonotype was counted between two and nine times. The chain combines TRBV6-6 with TRBJ1-1; D unclear. The V gene lost 5 bases and the J gene lost 3 bases, with 10 bases spanning the gap. CDR3 length: 13 amino acids. The germline V gene has CDR1 MNHNY and CDR2 SVGAGI (reference sequence). The CDR3 coding sequence is TGTGCCAGCAGTCGGCCTACGGACACTGAAGCTTTCTTT. Its protein is CASSRPTDTEAFF.

The chain couples TRBV5-1 to TRBJ2-6; 8 bases align to TRBD1. Germline V lookup: CDR1 SGHRS, CDR2 YFSETQ. The CDR3 is 18 residues long. V shed 4 bases and J 1 base; nucleotides not matched to a gene: 10. CDR3: CASSRETGVASGANVLTF. The CDR3 DNA reads TGCGCCAGCAGCAGGGAGACAGGGGTTGCTTCTGGGGCCAACGTCCTGACTTTC.

CDR3 nucleotides: TGCAGTGCTAGAACTTGGCGGGACAGGAGGACCCAGTACTTC. Amino acids: CSARTWRDRRTQYF. The chain links TRBV20-1 to TRBJ2-5; 8 nucleotides align to TRBD1. Trimming took 2 bases from V and 7 from J; bases not matched to a gene: 9. Germline V gene data show CDR1 as DFQATT and CDR2 as SNEGSKA (reference sequence). The CDR3 is made up of 14 amino acids.

This chain uses TRBV12-3 or TRBV12-4 with TRBJ2-7; TRBD1 might be the D (6 bases). V lost 0 bases to trimming and J lost 2 bases, with 11 bases between them. There are 15 residues in the CDR3. This CDR3 is CASSLADRIPYEQYF. The DNA for the CDR3 is TGTGCCAGCAGTTTAGCGGACAGAATACCCTACGAGCAGTACTTC.

The chain uses TRBV27 and TRBJ2-5; D gene ambiguous. CDR1 and CDR2 from the germline V gene are MNHEY and SMNVEV (reference sequence). V was trimmed by 2 bases and J by 7 bases, leaving 11 bases between them. The CDR3 extends over 13 amino acids. CDR3 DNA sequence: TGTGCCAGCAGTTTAGATCAATCCCGGACCCAGTACTTC. Its translation: CASSLDQSRTQYF.

This clonotype was seen a single time. This chain joins TRBV5-1 and TRBJ1-5; 10 bases agree with TRBD1. This CDR3 contains 15 residues. J was trimmed by 6 bases and V by 0 bases; bases with no gene match: 3. Germline V gene data show CDR1 as SGHRS and CDR2 as YFSETQ. In DNA, the CDR3 is TGCGCCAGCAGCTTGGGACAGGGGGCAGGTCAGCCCCAGCATTTT. The encoded protein is CASSLGQGAGQPQHF.

This chain uses TRBV9 with TRBJ2-6; D gene uncertain. Trimming pared 3 bases from V and 0 bases from J, leaving 4 bases between. Looked up from germline, CDR1 is SGDLS and CDR2 is YYNGEE. CDR3 size: 14 residues. The CDR3 sequence: CASSGSSGANVLTF. The CDR3 DNA sequence: TGTGCCAGCAGCGGGAGCTCTGGGGCCAACGTCCTGACTTTC.

In this sample, this clonotype turned up a few times. The CDR3 coding sequence is TGCAGCGTTGAGAGGGGGTACACTGAAGCTTTCTTT. It specifies CSVERGYTEAFF. The chain employs TRBV29-1 and TRBJ1-1; a possible D gene is TRBD1 (6 bases). The V and J ends lost 3 bases and 3 bases respectively, with 8 bases between them. This CDR3 has 12 amino acids. Germline V gene sequence: CDR1 SQVTM, CDR2 ANQGSEA.

This clonotype showed up just a few times. The chain uses TRBV28 and TRBJ1-1; the D gene is possibly TRBD1 (5 bases). The germline V gene encodes CDR1 MDHEN and CDR2 SYDVKM. The CDR3 consists of 14 residues. Between the trimmed V and J ends, which lost 0 bases and 3 bases, there was a span of 8 bases. The CDR3 DNA is TGTGCCAGCAGTTTATGGGTGGGGGACACTGAAGCTTTCTTT. Translated, it gives CASSLWVGDTEAFF.